This T cell receptor beta chain was documented in a study of type 1 and type 2 diabetes patients. Other autoimmune diseases and infections within the past four weeks excluded donors. The CDR3 totals 14 residues. From germline, CDR1 is MNHEY and CDR2 SMNVEV (reference sequence). Trimming removed 7 bases from V and 1 base from J, with 10 bases in between. The PCR template was genomic DNA. Multiplex PCR with 30 forward and 13 reverse primers amplified the TCR beta CDR3. A single record per CDR3 protein comes from TCRdb applying MiXCR to the multiplex PCR reads. The sample yields about 290,000 distinct CDR3 sequences, 40% to 50% seen once.

The V and J genes are TRBV27 and TRBJ2-2; D perhaps matches TRBD1 (6 bases). The sequenced sample consisted of peripheral blood mononuclear cells (PBMCs). The clonotype comes from a man aged 18 to 30 with type 2 diabetes. The CDR3 protein is CASTDRLNTGELFF. CDR3 nucleotide sequence: TGTGCCAGCACGGACAGATTGAACACCGGGGAGCTGTTTTTT.